This entry lists 16 T cell receptor beta chains sequenced from one sample in a study of T cell repertoires in breast cancer. An expanded emulsion RT-PCR with primers for all TCR V genes paired CD8+ T cell chains. Blocking oligonucleotides added to a second nested PCR suppressed unpaired genes. Each CDR3 protein gets one entry after TCRdb re-called the emulsion pairing reads with MiXCR. The sample records tens of thousands of distinct CDR3 sequences, over 40% being singletons. Material for sequencing was CD8+ T cells. The receptors were gathered from a pool of human donors with breast cancer or a healthy control (not recorded which).

The chain recombines TRBV19 with TRBJ1-5; D unclear. V was cut by 9 bases and J by 0 bases, with 12 bases left in between. This CDR3 spans 14 amino acids. CDR1 LNHDA and CDR2 SQIVND come from the germline V gene (reference sequence). The CDR3: CASYDPFSNQPQHF. The CDR3 nucleotides are TGTGCCAGCTATGACCCCTTTAGCAATCAGCCCCAGCATTTT.

Of note for this clonotype: Given a much more abundant clone one base away, this may be a read error. The chain uses TRBV19 and TRBJ2-1, with D unclear. V was trimmed by 4 bases and J by 8 bases, leaving 9 bases between them. The germline V gene encodes CDR1 LNHDA and CDR2 SQIVND (reference sequence). The CDR3 covers 12 residues. This CDR3 is CASSNGIYEQFF. The CDR3 DNA is TGTGCCAGTAGTAACGGCATCTATGAGCAGTTCTTC.

The gene calls are TRBV7-2 and TRBJ2-7; 10 bases fit TRBD1. Germline assignment: CDR1 SGHTA and CDR2 FQGNSA. The CDR3 has 16 residues. Unmatched junction bases numbered 9, after V lost 5 bases and J lost 2 bases. Here the CDR3 DNA reads TGTGCCAGCAGCCGCCCGCCCGGGACAGGGGCCTACGAGCAGTACTTC. Translating it yields CASSRPPGTGAYEQYF.

The chain has TRBV16 and TRBJ1-1; D not resolved. Looked up from germline, CDR1 is KGHSY and CDR2 is FQNENV. The CDR3 totals 13 residues. Trimming left V 4 bases short and J 0 bases short, with 6 bases between. The CDR3, as DNA: TGTGCCAGCAGCCTAAGGATGAACACTGAAGCTTTCTTT. Translating it yields CASSLRMNTEAFF.

In its sample, this clonotype was seen a few times. The chain carries TRBV6-5 and TRBJ2-7; D is undetermined. Deletions cut 0 bases from V and 3 bases from J, with 9 bases between. This CDR3 is built from 14 residues. Germline-derived CDR1 and CDR2 are MNHEY and SVGAGI. In DNA form, the CDR3 reads TGTGCCAGCAGTTACTCGTTCGCTGGCTACGAGCAGTACTTC. Encoded protein: CASSYSFAGYEQYF.

The CDR3, as DNA: TGTGCCAGCAGCCCCCCAAGCGGGGGGGCCGGTGCCGGGGAGCTGTTTTTT. Translation gives CASSPPSGGAGAGELFF. The rearrangement links TRBV3-1 to TRBJ2-2; 10 bases map to TRBD2. Germline V lookup: CDR1 LGHDT, CDR2 YNNKEL (reference sequence). Trimming removed 4 bases from V and 6 bases from J; junction bases left unmatched: 11. The CDR3 has 17 residues.

The chain combines TRBV20-1 with TRBJ2-1, with TRBD1 matching 8 bases. CDR3 length equals 13 residues. Per germline, CDR1 DFQATT and CDR2 SNEGSKA (reference sequence). With 6 bases clipped from V and 1 base from J, the junction kept 2 bases outside the gene matches. CDR3 residues: CSARDRSYNEQFF. The CDR3 region has the DNA TGCAGTGCAAGGGACAGGTCCTACAATGAGCAGTTCTTC.

Regarding this clonotype: A single base separates this from a much larger clone, so it may be a read error. The chain uses TRBV7-9 and TRBJ1-1; D not resolved. CDR3 length: 16 residues. Germline loops: CDR1 SEHNR, CDR2 FQNEAQ (reference sequence). Between the trimmed V and J ends, which lost 1 base and 1 base, there was a span of 13 bases. CDR3 coding DNA: TGTGCCAGCAGCTTAGAGGACGCCGTGGGGAACACTGAAGCTTTCTTT. It translates to CASSLEDAVGNTEAFF.

This clonotype was seen a few times. The chain uses TRBV19 and TRBJ1-4; no firm D call. Germline values: CDR1 LNHDA, CDR2 SQIVND (reference sequence). The CDR3 loop spans 15 amino acids. V lost 7 bases and J 1 base, leaving 13 bases between the germline ends. The CDR3 loop reads CASNRRGGTNEKLFF. The CDR3 DNA follows: TGTGCCAGTAACAGACGGGGAGGAACTAATGAAAAACTGTTTTTT. The variable domain in full, completed from reference TRBV19 and TRBJ1-4, reads DGGITQSPKYLFRKEGQNVTLSCEQNLNHDAMYWYRQDPGQGLRLIYYSQIVNDFQKGDIAEGYSVSREKKESFPLTVTSAQKNPTAFYLCASNRRGGTNEKLFFGSGTQLSVL.

This clonotype was seen a handful of times. The gene calls are TRBV3-1 and TRBJ2-3, with 12 bases matching TRBD2. Germline V CDR1 and CDR2: LGHDT, YNNKEL (reference sequence). This CDR3 is built from 15 residues. Trimming took 6 bases from V and 6 from J; bases not matched to a gene: 7. The CDR3 here is CASRAGTSGLDTQYF. As DNA, the CDR3 is TGTGCCAGCAGAGCCGGGACTAGCGGGTTGGATACGCAGTATTTT.

As to this clonotype: Possible read error: a much larger clone is one base away. The chain employs TRBV7-7 and TRBJ2-3; D may be TRBD2 (6 bases). CDR3 length: 15 residues. CDR1 and CDR2 from the germline V gene are SSHAT and FNYEAQ (reference sequence). V was trimmed by 5 bases and J by 3 bases, leaving 15 bases between them. The CDR3 loop reads CASSPGASVTDTQYF. The CDR3 DNA sequence: TGTGCCAGCAGCCCTGGGGCTAGCGTGACAGATACGCAGTATTTT.

V gene TRBV27 combines with J gene TRBJ2-1; maybe TRBD2 (5 bases). CDR1 and CDR2 from the germline V gene are MNHEY and SMNVEV (reference sequence). The ends were cut back, 3 bases at V and 9 bases at J, with 12 bases in the middle. The CDR3 loop spans 13 amino acids. In nucleotides, the CDR3 is TGTGCCAGCAGTTTTTCTAGCCGGCTTGAGCAGTTCTTC. Translation gives CASSFSSRLEQFF.

This clonotype has only a few counts. This chain links TRBV4-1 with TRBJ1-2, with D hard to call. Germline values: CDR1 MGHRA, CDR2 YSYEKL. The CDR3 has 14 residues. Deletions cut 1 base from V and 2 bases from J, with 8 bases between. CDR3 coding DNA: TGCGCCAGCAGCCAAGCTTCAGTGAACTATGGCTACACCTTC. It specifies CASSQASVNYGYTF.

The CDR3 loop is CASSLYSMSTGQDTQYF. Written as DNA, the CDR3 is TGTGCCAGCAGCTTATACTCCATGTCGACAGGTCAGGATACGCAGTATTTT. The chain carries TRBV7-3 and TRBJ2-3; a weak D match, TRBD1 (6 bases). Germline V gene data show CDR1 as SGHTA and CDR2 as FQGTGA. Trimming took off 2 bases at V and 6 bases at J, with 21 bases between the two ends. The CDR3 runs 17 residues.

V is TRBV10-2 and J is TRBJ2-5, with no clear D. The CDR3 runs to 10 residues. Germline CDR1 is WSHSY and CDR2 is SAAADI. Between the trimmed V and J ends, which lost 3 bases and 7 bases, there was a span of 3 bases. The CDR3 sequence is CASSDGTQYF. CDR3 DNA sequence: TGCGCCAGCAGTGATGGGACCCAGTACTTC.

The rearrangement links TRBV14 to TRBJ2-1, with 7 bases fitting TRBD1. Germline-derived CDR1 and CDR2 are SGHDN and FVKESK. The CDR3 runs to 16 residues. With V trimmed by 6 bases and J by 7 bases, 15 bases remained unmatched. The CDR3: CASSQFRDSARNEQFF. The CDR3 DNA is TGTGCCAGCAGTCAATTCCGGGACAGCGCTAGGAATGAGCAGTTCTTC.